This TCR beta chain is drawn from a study of beta chain features in type 1 diabetes. Study observations and caveats: The VDJ junctions of type 1 diabetes patients carried fewer insertions and more deletions.

This clone appeared a few times. Its specificity is unknown. cDNA synthesis used the whole RNA isolate, giving expressed TCRB sequences. Around 3.7 million reads was the average for naive, central memory and regulatory T cell samples. The table came from immunoSEQ multiplex PCR; TCRdb's copy has only in-frame clones and leaves some out. The data show about 250,000 clones, about 14% seen once. Sequenced material: naive CD4+ T cells from blood. The TCR sequence derives from a woman aged 40-49 years in good health.

CDR3 region: CASSPRGSGGIYTDTQYF. DNA of the CDR3: TGTGCCAGCAGCCCCCGGGGGAGCGGGGGGATATACACAGATACGCAGTATTTT. This chain joins TRBV11-2 and TRBJ2-3; 9 nucleotides align to TRBD2. The junction had 14 bases not matched to a gene; V was cut back by 5 bases and J by 2 bases. The CDR3 is 18 amino acids. Germline CDR1 is SGHAT and CDR2 is FQNNGV.